This T cell receptor (beta chain) was captured by sequencing in a study of T cells in Graves' hyperthyroidism and ophthalmopathy. The CDR3 covers 15 residues. The germline gives CDR1 MNHEY, CDR2 SMNVEV (reference sequence). Trimming cost V 3 bases and J 6 bases, with 15 bases left between them. Researchers amplified the TCR beta CDR3 regions from RNA transcripts. When the TCR CDR3 underwent first-round RT-PCR, the HTBI primer set was used. TCRdb ran MiXCR on the multiplex PCR reads and lists one entry per CDR3 protein. The sample consists of around 600,000 distinct CDR3 sequences, 14% of them appearing once. General study points: Among clonotypes expanded in thyroid above 0.001, most were also found in blood.

Details on this clonotype: As yet, its antigen is unknown.

The sample consisted of blood. V is TRBV27 and J is TRBJ2-4, with D possibly being TRBD1 or TRBD2 (6 bases each). The sequence was collected from a woman aged 18-29 years with Graves' ophthalmopathy. This CDR3 is CASSFTRGPGNIQYF. As DNA, the CDR3 is TGTGCCAGCAGTTTCACCCGGGGGCCAGGAAACATTCAGTACTTC.